Detailed here is one T cell receptor beta chain. Its antigen is unknown. The entry originates in a study of shared clonotypes between healthy human individuals. General study findings and limits: Few donors restricted represented genetic and exposure-history diversity. Only blood was sampled; tissue repertoires likely differ. Large depth notwithstanding, sorted-subset sequencing proved incomplete by rarefaction.

Method: immunoSEQ multiplex PCR; TCRdb's copy keeps in-frame clones and lacks some. The sample holds around 1 million clones, over 75% seen once. Healthy HIV-negative adults without recent acute infections or vaccinations served as donors. The V end was cut by 0 bases, the J end by 7 bases, with 19 bases between. CDR3 size: 17 residues. Germline CDR1 is KGHSH and CDR2 is LQKENI. Sequencing input: memory CD4+ T cells sorted from blood. Documented subset: CD45RA-negative fraction. This TCR was recovered from a man aged 18 to 30 in good health. This chain connects TRBV18 to TRBJ2-1; D ambiguous. DNA for the CDR3: TGTGCCAGCTCACCACCGGGCGGAGACCGCCTGAAAAATGAGCAGTTCTTC. Translated: CASSPPGGDRLKNEQFF.